The 8 T cell receptor beta chains listed next were all sequenced from one sample in a study of T cell changes during pregnancy in multiple sclerosis. Sequencing was performed with immunoSEQ multiplex PCR; in TCRdb, only in-frame clones are kept and a portion is missing. The sample lists about 50,000 clones; more than 80% were seen once. Sample: CD4+ T cells from peripheral blood mononuclear cells, taken before pregnancy. All receptors come from a female donor with multiple sclerosis, enrolled in a pregnancy study.

The chain employs TRBV27 and TRBJ2-6; D might be TRBD1 (6 bases). The germline V gene has CDR1 MNHEY and CDR2 SMNVEV (reference sequence). The ends were cut back, 4 bases at V and 0 bases at J, with 10 bases in the middle. The length of the CDR3 is 16 residues. The CDR3 DNA reads TGTGCCAGCAGTTGGCAGGGGATCTCTGGGGCCAACGTCCTGACTTTC. Its translation: CASSWQGISGANVLTF.

The chain recombines TRBV11-2 with TRBJ1-2, with D perhaps matching TRBD1 (6 bases). Germline V CDR1 and CDR2: SGHAT, FQNNGV. The ends were cut back, 3 bases at V and 5 bases at J, with 16 bases in the middle. CDR3 length: 15 amino acids. The CDR3 here is CASSFTGGAPYGYTF. The CDR3 nucleotides are TGTGCCAGCAGCTTTACTGGGGGGGCCCCATATGGCTACACCTTC.

V and J are TRBV14 and TRBJ2-7, with TRBD2 matching over 8 bases. This CDR3 is built from 15 residues. J gave up 2 bases and V 0 bases, and 3 bases lay outside the gene matches. CDR1 is SGHDN and CDR2 is FVKESK in the germline V gene. The CDR3 here is CASSQELAATYEQYF. Written as DNA, the CDR3 is TGTGCCAGCAGCCAAGAACTAGCGGCCACCTACGAGCAGTACTTC.

This clone was seen a single time. The V and J genes are TRBV7-9 and TRBJ2-3; 10 bases align to TRBD1. The CDR3 is 16 residues long. The junction had 9 bases not matched to a gene; V was cut back by 5 bases and J by 4 bases. CDR1 and CDR2 (germline): SEHNR, FQNEAQ (reference sequence). Here the CDR3 reads CASSKPGQGMADTQYF. CDR3 DNA: TGTGCCAGCAGCAAACCGGGACAGGGGATGGCAGATACGCAGTATTTT.

V gene TRBV11-3 combines with J gene TRBJ2-2, with TRBD1 as a possible D gene (5 bases). V gave up 2 bases and J gave up 2 bases, with 9 bases separating them. The CDR3 runs to 15 residues. Germline CDR1 is SGHNT and CDR2 is YENEEA. This CDR3 is CASSLQGFNTGELFF. The DNA of the CDR3 is TGTGCCAGCAGCTTACAGGGATTTAACACCGGGGAGCTGTTTTTT. Filled out from reference TRBV11-3 and TRBJ2-2, the complete variable domain reads EAGVVQSPRYKIIEKKQPVAFWCNPISGHNTLYWYLQNLGQGPELLIRYENEEAVDDSQLPKDRFSAERLKGVDSTLKIQPAELGDSAVYLCASSLQGFNTGELFFGEGSRLTVL.

This chain connects TRBV4-1 to TRBJ2-1, with 8 bases identical to TRBD2. The germline gives CDR1 MGHRA, CDR2 YSYEKL. The CDR3 is 17 residues long. Trimming cost V 0 bases and J 5 bases; bases outside gene matches: 9. The CDR3 DNA follows: TGCGCCAGCAGCCAAGATCTCGCGGGAGGTACTGACAATGAGCAGTTCTTC. This translates into CASSQDLAGGTDNEQFF.

The J gene is TRBJ1-5, the V gene TRBV5-6; the D is unclear. Trimming stripped 1 base from V and 6 bases from J, with 5 bases between. The CDR3 is 12 residues long. Germline-derived CDR1 and CDR2 are SGHDT and YYEEEE. The DNA for the CDR3 is TGTGCCAGCAGCTTGAACGGTCAGCCCCAGCATTTT. Its protein is CASSLNGQPQHF.

This chain connects TRBV28 to TRBJ1-2, with D unclear. With 6 bases removed from V and 2 bases from J, the gap between germline ends came to 16 bases. The germline V gene encodes CDR1 MDHEN and CDR2 SYDVKM. The CDR3 runs to 15 residues. The CDR3 reads CASSLPPPSNYGYTF. As DNA, the CDR3 is TGTGCCAGCAGCCTACCGCCCCCCTCAAACTATGGCTACACCTTC.